The source of this TCR beta chain is a study of blood T cells in healthy people across ages. General study results and limits: Among long-lived donors, naive CD4+ cells were more numerous and diversity higher than in aged donors. It was held that the diversity estimates obtained from one million T cells were underestimates.

It was with a sample-barcoded 5' primer and a J-beta primer mix that a second PCR of roughly 7 to 11 cycles was run. The authors tagged each cDNA molecule using a template-switch adaptor with 12 random nucleotides. TCRdb itself ran the 5' RACE reads through MiXCR, one entry per CDR3 protein. The data hold about 1.8 million distinct CDR3 sequences, with around 48% observed a single time. Looked up from germline, CDR1 is MNHEY and CDR2 is SVGEGT. Trimming took 6 bases from V and 2 from J; bases not matched to a gene: 16. The CDR3 loop spans 19 amino acids. Collection of 9.5 to 10 milliliters of peripheral blood was performed for each donor. This clonotype was observed once. The antigen is not known.

This TCR was sampled from a woman aged 40 to 50 in good health. The sample consisted of blood. The rearrangement links TRBV6-2 or TRBV6-3 to TRBJ2-6; 7 positions agree with TRBD2. The CDR3 DNA reads TGTGCCAGCAGCCCTTGGCAGGGAGGGGCTCTTCCTGGGGCCAACGTCCTGACTTTC. Its translation: CASSPWQGGALPGANVLTF.